The T cell receptor beta chain described here comes from a study of blood T cell repertoires in COVID-19. As for the study in general: The origin of the acute and convalescent COVID-19 samples was the United States, Italy and Spain.

The CDR3 loop spans 15 amino acids. Germline V gene lookup returns CDR1 SGHNT and CDR2 YYREEE (reference sequence). V lost 5 bases to trimming and J lost 7 bases; unmatched junction nucleotides: 11. Per the original data handling: Reference gene primer amplification gave estimated nucleated cell counts. The protocol was immunoSEQ multiplex PCR, while the TCRdb copy is restricted to in-frame clones and leaves out a portion. The DNA was the basis for D and trimming; V, J and clone size are from that table. The sample lists over 200,000 clones, roughly 87% seen once, with 0.65% to 0.9% in the top ten. Concerning this clone: Additional DNA sequences in this sample encode the identical CDR3.

This sequence joins TRBV5-4 and TRBJ2-7; 11 bases map to TRBD2. Sequences were obtained from peripheral blood. The clonotype was recovered from a woman between 25 and 40 years old with acute or convalescent COVID-19. The CDR3 here is CASSSPGLAELEQYF. Written as DNA, the CDR3 is TGTGCCAGCAGTTCACCGGGACTAGCGGAGCTAGAGCAGTACTTC.